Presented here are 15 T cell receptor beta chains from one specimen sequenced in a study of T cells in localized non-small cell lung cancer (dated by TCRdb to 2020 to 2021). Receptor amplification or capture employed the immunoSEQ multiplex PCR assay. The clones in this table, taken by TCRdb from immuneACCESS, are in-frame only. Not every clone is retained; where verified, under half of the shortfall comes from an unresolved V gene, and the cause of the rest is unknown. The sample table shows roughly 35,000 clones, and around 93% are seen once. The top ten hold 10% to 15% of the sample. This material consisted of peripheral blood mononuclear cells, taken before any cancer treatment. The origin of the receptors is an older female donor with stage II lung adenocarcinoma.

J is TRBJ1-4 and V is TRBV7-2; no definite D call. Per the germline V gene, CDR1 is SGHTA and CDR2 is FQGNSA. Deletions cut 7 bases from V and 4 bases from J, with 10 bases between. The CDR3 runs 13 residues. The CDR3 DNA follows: TGTGCCAGCACCCGCGAGGGTAATGAAAAACTGTTTTTT. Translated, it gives CASTREGNEKLFF.

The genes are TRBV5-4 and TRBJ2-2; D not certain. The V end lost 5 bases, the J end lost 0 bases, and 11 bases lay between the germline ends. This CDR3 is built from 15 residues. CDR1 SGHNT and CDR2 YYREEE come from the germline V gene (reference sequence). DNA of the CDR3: TGTGCCAGCAGACTGACACCCGCGAACACCGGGGAGCTGTTTTTT. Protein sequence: CASRLTPANTGELFF.

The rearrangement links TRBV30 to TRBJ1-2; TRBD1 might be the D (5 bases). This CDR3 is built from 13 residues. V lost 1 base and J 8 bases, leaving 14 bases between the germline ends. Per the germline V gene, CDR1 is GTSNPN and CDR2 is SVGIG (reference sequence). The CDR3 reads CAWSGGRKVGYTF. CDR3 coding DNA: TGTGCCTGGAGTGGGGGCAGGAAAGTGGGCTACACCTTC.

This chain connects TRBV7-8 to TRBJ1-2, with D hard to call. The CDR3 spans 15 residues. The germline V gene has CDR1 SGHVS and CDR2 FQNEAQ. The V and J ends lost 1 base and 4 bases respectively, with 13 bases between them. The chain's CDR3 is CASSLVTHPGYGYTF. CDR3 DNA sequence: TGTGCCAGCAGCTTAGTGACTCACCCGGGCTATGGCTACACCTTC.

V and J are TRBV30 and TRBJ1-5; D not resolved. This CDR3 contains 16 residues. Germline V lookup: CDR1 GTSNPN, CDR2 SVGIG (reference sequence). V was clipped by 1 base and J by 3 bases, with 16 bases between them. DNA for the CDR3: TGTGCCTGGAGTGGGCGGGAGACCGTGGTCAATCAGCCCCAGCATTTT. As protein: CAWSGRETVVNQPQHF.

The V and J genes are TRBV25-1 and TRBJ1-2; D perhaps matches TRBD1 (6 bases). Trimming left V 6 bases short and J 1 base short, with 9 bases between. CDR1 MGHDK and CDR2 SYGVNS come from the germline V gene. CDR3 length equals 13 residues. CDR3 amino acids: CASRTGDNYGYTF. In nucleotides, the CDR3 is TGTGCCAGCAGGACAGGAGATAACTATGGCTACACCTTC.

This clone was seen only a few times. The CDR3 reads CASRSYRGAYEQYF. The CDR3 DNA is TGTGCCAGCAGGTCATACAGGGGGGCCTACGAGCAGTACTTC. The chain carries TRBV2 and TRBJ2-7, with TRBD1 matching 8 bases. This CDR3 contains 14 residues. The germline gives CDR1 SNHLY, CDR2 FYNNEI. J gave up 2 bases and V 6 bases, and 6 bases lay outside the gene matches.

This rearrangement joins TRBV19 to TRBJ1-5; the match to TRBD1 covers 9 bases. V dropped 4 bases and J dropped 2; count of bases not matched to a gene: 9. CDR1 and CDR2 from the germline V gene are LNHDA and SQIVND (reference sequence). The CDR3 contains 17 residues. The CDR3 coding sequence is TGTGCCAGTAGTACCGGGACAGGGAATCTCGGCAATCAGCCCCAGCATTTT. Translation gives CASSTGTGNLGNQPQHF.

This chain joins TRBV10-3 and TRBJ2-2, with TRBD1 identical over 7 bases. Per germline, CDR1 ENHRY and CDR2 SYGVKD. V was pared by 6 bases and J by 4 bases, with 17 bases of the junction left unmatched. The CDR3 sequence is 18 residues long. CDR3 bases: TGTGCCATCAGCGAGGGGGCAGGGGCGGTTCTGGGCACCGGGGAGCTGTTTTTT. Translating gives CAISEGAGAVLGTGELFF.

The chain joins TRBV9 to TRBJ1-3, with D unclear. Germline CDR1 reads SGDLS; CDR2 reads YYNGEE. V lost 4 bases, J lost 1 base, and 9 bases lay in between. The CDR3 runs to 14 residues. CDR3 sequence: CASSPLGSGNTIYF. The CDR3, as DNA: TGTGCCAGCAGCCCCCTAGGATCTGGAAACACCATATATTTT. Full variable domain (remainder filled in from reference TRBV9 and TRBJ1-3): DSGVTQTPKHLITATGQRVTLRCSPRSGDLSVYWYQQSLDQGLQFLIQYYNGEERAKGNILERFSAQQFPDLHSELNLSSLELGDSALYFCASSPLGSGNTIYFGEGSWLTVV.

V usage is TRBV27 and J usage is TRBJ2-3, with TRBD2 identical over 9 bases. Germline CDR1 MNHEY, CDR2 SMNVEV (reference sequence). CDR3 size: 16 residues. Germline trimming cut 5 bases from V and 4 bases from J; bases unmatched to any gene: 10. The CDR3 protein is CASSPPSGEDSDTQYF. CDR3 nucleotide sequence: TGTGCCAGCAGTCCCCCTAGCGGGGAGGACTCAGATACGCAGTATTTT.

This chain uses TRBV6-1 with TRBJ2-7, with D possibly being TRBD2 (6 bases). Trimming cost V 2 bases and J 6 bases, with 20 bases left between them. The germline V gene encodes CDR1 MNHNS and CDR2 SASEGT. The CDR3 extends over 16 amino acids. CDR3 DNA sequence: TGTGCCAGCAGTGAAAGTCCGGGAGAAAGTAGGTCCGAGCAGTACTTC. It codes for CASSESPGESRSEQYF.

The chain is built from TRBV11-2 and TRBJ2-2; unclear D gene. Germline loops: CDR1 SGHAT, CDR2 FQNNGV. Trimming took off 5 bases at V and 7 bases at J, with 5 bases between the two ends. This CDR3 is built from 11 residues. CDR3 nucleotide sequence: TGTGCCAGCAGCCCTCTCGGGGAGCTGTTTTTT. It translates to CASSPLGELFF.

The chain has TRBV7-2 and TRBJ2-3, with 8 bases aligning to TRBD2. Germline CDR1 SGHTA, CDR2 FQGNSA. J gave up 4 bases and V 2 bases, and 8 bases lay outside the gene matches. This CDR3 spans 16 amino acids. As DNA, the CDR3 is TGTGCCAGCAGCTTATTTCCCGGGAGGGCCCCAGATACGCAGTATTTT. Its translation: CASSLFPGRAPDTQYF.

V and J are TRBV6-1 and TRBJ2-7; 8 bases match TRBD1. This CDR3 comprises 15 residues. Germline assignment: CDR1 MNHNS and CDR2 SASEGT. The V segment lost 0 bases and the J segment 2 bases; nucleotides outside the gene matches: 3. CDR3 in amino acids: CASSEAGTGPYEQYF. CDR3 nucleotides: TGTGCCAGCAGTGAAGCAGGGACAGGACCCTACGAGCAGTACTTC.